These 12 T cell receptor beta chains originate from one sample sequenced in a study of human T cells and chemical hapten exposure. In TCRdb, the 5' RACE reads were re-called with MiXCR into one record per CDR3 protein. The sample contains fewer than 150,000 distinct CDR3 sequences, roughly 19% of which appear only once. The total RNA was obtained from whole blood that was not fractionated. The receptors were sampled from a human donor in good health.

This clonotype appeared a few times. J is TRBJ2-1 and V is TRBV11-1; TRBD1 or TRBD2 may be the D gene (7 bases each). The V end lost 2 bases, the J end lost 7 bases, and 15 bases lay between the germline ends. From germline, CDR1 is SGHAT and CDR2 FQDESV (reference sequence). The CDR3 sequence is 15 residues long. For the CDR3, the DNA is TGTGCCAGCAGCTTACGAAGGCAGGGGGGGAATGAGCAGTTCTTC. This gives the protein CASSLRRQGGNEQFF.

This clonotype was recorded a few times. This chain joins TRBV6-2 or TRBV6-3 and TRBJ2-1; 10 nucleotides align to TRBD2. With V trimmed by 0 bases and J by 4 bases, 6 bases remained unmatched. From germline, CDR1 is MNHEY and CDR2 SVGEGT. This CDR3 comprises 17 residues. CDR3 region: CASSYSRLAGVYNEQFF. As DNA, the CDR3 is TGTGCCAGCAGTTACTCACGCCTAGCGGGAGTTTACAATGAGCAGTTCTTC.

This clonotype was found a few times. The rearrangement joins TRBV19 to TRBJ2-5; D is possibly TRBD1 (5 bases). Germline V gene sequence: CDR1 LNHDA, CDR2 SQIVND (reference sequence). The CDR3 extends over 14 amino acids. The germline V and J ends were trimmed by 1 base and 2 bases, with 8 bases remaining between them. The DNA for the CDR3 is TGTGCCAGTAGTATAGGGGGCGAACAAGAGACCCAGTACTTC. As protein: CASSIGGEQETQYF.

In this sample, this clonotype turned up many times. The chain carries TRBV27 and TRBJ2-7; weak D call: TRBD2 (6 bases). CDR1 is MNHEY, CDR2 SMNVEV, per germline (reference sequence). The CDR3 extends over 12 amino acids. V shed 3 bases and J shed 3 bases, with 6 bases lying between them. This chain's CDR3 is CASSLGGYEQYF. The CDR3 coding sequence is TGTGCCAGCAGTTTGGGGGGCTACGAGCAGTACTTC.

There are a few counts of this clonotype. This chain uses TRBV20-1 with TRBJ1-5; TRBD1 matches at 7 bases. The CDR3 is made up of 16 amino acids. Losses at the gene ends were 0 bases for V and 3 bases for J; bases not matched to a gene: 8. Germline lookup yields CDR1 DFQATT and CDR2 SNEGSKA (reference sequence). CDR3 coding DNA: TGCAGTGCTAGAGATACCGGGACAGTGAACAATCAGCCCCAGCATTTT. This gives the protein CSARDTGTVNNQPQHF.

With respect to this clonotype: An end of the junction differs from the germline gene, which may be a read error. The chain uses TRBV3-1 and TRBJ2-2; 8 bases line up with TRBD1. This CDR3 is built from 16 residues. From germline, CDR1 is LGHDT and CDR2 YNNKEL (reference sequence). The CDR3 loop is CASSSQGVWNTGDLFF. CDR3 DNA: TGTGCCAGCAGCTCACAGGGGGTATGGAACACCGGGGACCTGTTTTTT.

This clonotype showed up just a few times. The rearrangement links TRBV7-8 to TRBJ2-1; TRBD2 matches 8 bases. Germline V CDR1 and CDR2: SGHVS, FQNEAQ. CDR3 size: 15 residues. The J segment lost 0 bases and the V segment lost 5 bases, leaving 3 bases of the junction unmatched. This CDR3 reads CASSLSGTSYNEQFF. CDR3 DNA sequence: TGTGCCAGCAGCCTTAGCGGGACCTCCTACAATGAGCAGTTCTTC.

The chain employs TRBV4-2 and TRBJ2-3; D tentatively fits TRBD1 or TRBD2 (5 bases each). The V gene lost 4 bases and the J gene lost 6 bases, with 8 bases spanning the gap. The V gene's germline CDR1 is LGHNA and CDR2 YNFKEQ. The CDR3 consists of 12 residues. The CDR3: CASSREGDTQYF. CDR3 coding DNA: TGTGCCAGCAGCCGTGAGGGGGATACGCAGTATTTT.

This clonotype was seen repeatedly, ten times or more. V and J are TRBV5-1 and TRBJ1-5; D is undetermined. The CDR3 has 13 amino acids. Looked up from germline, CDR1 is SGHRS and CDR2 is YFSETQ. V lost 2 bases and J lost 5, with 8 bases in between. CDR3 coding DNA: TGCGCCAGCAGCTTACAAGTTGATCAGCCCCAGCATTTT. Its translation is CASSLQVDQPQHF.

This clonotype was counted only a few times. The V call is TRBV13, the J call TRBJ2-1, with D perhaps matching TRBD1 (6 bases). The CDR3 sequence is 16 residues long. Trimming took off 5 bases at V and 4 bases at J, with 18 bases between the two ends. Germline V CDR1 and CDR2: PRHDT, FYEKMQ (reference sequence). The CDR3 DNA reads as TGTGCCAGCAGCGATCTAGGAGATGGGACATACAATGAGCAGTTCTTC. Translation: CASSDLGDGTYNEQFF.

Written as DNA, the CDR3 is TGTGCCAGCAGCCCGGGACAGCTATACAATGAGCAGTTCTTC. Translating it yields CASSPGQLYNEQFF. The chain joins TRBV11-2 to TRBJ2-1, with TRBD1 matching 7 bases. With 5 bases clipped from V and 4 bases from J, the junction kept 5 bases outside the gene matches. The CDR3 is 14 amino acids. The germline gives CDR1 SGHAT, CDR2 FQNNGV.

This clonotype was observed a handful of times. This chain uses TRBV27 with TRBJ2-3; TRBD2 matches 10 bases. This CDR3 region has 13 residues. V shed 10 bases, J shed 4 bases, and the junction held 5 bases outside the gene matches. Germline V gene data show CDR1 as MNHEY and CDR2 as SMNVEV (reference sequence). The CDR3 region has the DNA TGTGCCACCTCAGCGGGAGGGCCAGATACGCAGTATTTT. Translated, it gives CATSAGGPDTQYF.